The 11 T cell receptor beta chains presented below share a single source sample, sequenced in a study of T-cell memory formation after mild COVID-19. MiXCR was run by TCRdb on the 5' RACE reads, yielding one entry per CDR3 protein. In the table there are 110,000 or so distinct CDR3 sequences, over 20% of which are singletons. Material for sequencing was PBMCs or a T cell subset sorted from them (not recorded which). These receptor sequences come from a man aged 18 to 35 who had mild COVID-19 (a few samples of this study predate the infection). Cell type and time point are not known.

This clonotype was seen just once. A read error may be the cause here, since a much bigger clone is one base away. The V and J genes are TRBV29-1 and TRBJ2-2; the D gene is possibly TRBD1 (6 bases). From germline, CDR1 is SQVTM and CDR2 ANQGSEA. This CDR3 spans 15 amino acids. With 3 bases removed from V and 6 bases from J, the gap between germline ends came to 17 bases. DNA for the CDR3: TGCAGCGTTGAGACGGGACATGGTATCGCCGGGGAGCTGTTTTTT. Residues: CSVETGHGIAGELFF.

This clonotype has at least ten counts. The J gene is TRBJ2-2, the V gene TRBV7-6; no clear D. The CDR3 runs to 16 residues. The V gene lost 2 bases and the J gene lost 0 bases, with 10 bases spanning the gap. Germline V gives CDR1 SGHVS, CDR2 FNYEAQ. As DNA, the CDR3 is TGTGCCAGCAGCTTATACAGCAGCACGAACACCGGGGAGCTGTTTTTT. As protein: CASSLYSSTNTGELFF.

The V gene is TRBV7-3, the J gene TRBJ2-1, with D perhaps matching TRBD1 (5 bases). Germline V gene lookup returns CDR1 SGHTA and CDR2 FQGTGA. CDR3 size: 13 residues. V was clipped by 4 bases and J by 9 bases, with 13 bases between them. In DNA, the CDR3 is TGTGCCAGCAGCTCACCGACAGTAGGTGAGCAGTTCTTC. This codes for CASSSPTVGEQFF.

This clonotype has a handful of counts. The chain links TRBV20-1 to TRBJ2-7; D not certain. Trimming left V 2 bases short and J 0 bases short, with 11 bases between. There are 14 residues in the CDR3. Per germline, CDR1 DFQATT and CDR2 SNEGSKA (reference sequence). The CDR3 DNA follows: TGCAGTGCTAGATCGCGAGAGGTCTCCTACGAGCAGTACTTC. Its translation is CSARSREVSYEQYF.

This clonotype was seen a few times. The chain carries TRBV7-9 and TRBJ2-5; D tentatively reads TRBD1 or TRBD2 (6 bases each). Germline V gene sequence: CDR1 SEHNR, CDR2 FQNEAQ (reference sequence). This CDR3 is built from 17 residues. V was trimmed by 2 bases and J by 5 bases, leaving 21 bases between them. The CDR3 region has the DNA TGTGCCAGCAGCTTAAATCCCCCGGGGGCTCGTTCCGAGACCCAGTACTTC. As protein: CASSLNPPGARSETQYF.

The rearrangement links TRBV30 to TRBJ1-4; no definite D call. Germline V gene lookup returns CDR1 GTSNPN and CDR2 SVGIG (reference sequence). The CDR3 sequence is 16 residues long. Trimming removed 0 bases at V and 8 bases at J, with 19 bases between. The CDR3 loop is CAWSVPMDLSGEKLFF. CDR3 bases: TGTGCCTGGAGTGTACCCATGGATCTTTCGGGCGAAAAACTGTTTTTT.

The V and J genes are TRBV28 and TRBJ2-5, with TRBD2 identical over 15 bases. V lost 6 bases to trimming and J lost 5 bases; unmatched junction nucleotides: 7. The CDR3 runs 16 residues. The germline gives CDR1 MDHEN, CDR2 SYDVKM. The CDR3: CASRPGTSGGLETQYF. The CDR3 DNA reads as TGTGCCAGCAGACCCGGGACTAGCGGGGGGTTGGAGACCCAGTACTTC.

This clonotype was found a few times. The rearrangement uses TRBV5-1 and TRBJ2-7; no clear D. Germline loops: CDR1 SGHRS, CDR2 YFSETQ. The CDR3 extends over 13 amino acids. The V gene lost 0 bases and the J gene lost 4 bases, with 8 bases spanning the gap. The chain's CDR3 is CASSLERQYEQYF. The DNA for the CDR3 is TGCGCCAGCAGCTTGGAAAGGCAATACGAGCAGTACTTC.

The rearrangement uses TRBV7-6 and TRBJ1-2, with D possibly matching TRBD1 (5 bases). This CDR3 is 15 amino acids long. CDR1 is SGHVS, CDR2 FNYEAQ, per germline. Between the trimmed V and J ends, which lost 1 base and 7 bases, there was a span of 16 bases. In DNA, the CDR3 is TGTGCCAGCAGCTTAGAACCGGAGGGGAGAGGTGGCTACACCTTC. Protein: CASSLEPEGRGGYTF.

The V and J genes are TRBV11-2 and TRBJ2-1; maybe TRBD2 (6 bases). Germline V gives CDR1 SGHAT, CDR2 FQNNGV. Trimming pared 5 bases from V and 5 bases from J, leaving 13 bases between. The CDR3 has 14 residues. CDR3: CASSPGVLDNEQFF. The CDR3 coding sequence is TGTGCCAGCAGCCCGGGGGTTTTAGACAATGAGCAGTTCTTC.

V is TRBV11-2 and J is TRBJ2-5; D is uncertain. The V and J ends lost 5 bases and 1 base respectively, with 11 bases between them. The CDR3 runs to 14 residues. The germline CDR1 and CDR2 sequences are SGHAT and FQNNGV. In nucleotides, the CDR3 is TGTGCCAGCAGCACCACGACGGCCCAAGAGACCCAGTACTTC. Protein sequence: CASSTTTAQETQYF.